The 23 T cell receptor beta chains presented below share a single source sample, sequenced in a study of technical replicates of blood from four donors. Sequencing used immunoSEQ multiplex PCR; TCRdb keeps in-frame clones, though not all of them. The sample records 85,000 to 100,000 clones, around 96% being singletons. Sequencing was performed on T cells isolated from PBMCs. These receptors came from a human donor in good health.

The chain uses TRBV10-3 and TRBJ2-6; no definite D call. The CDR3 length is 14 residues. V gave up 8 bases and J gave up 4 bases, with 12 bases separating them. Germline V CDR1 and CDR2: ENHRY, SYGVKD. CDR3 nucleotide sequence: TGTGCCATCCTCGACTCTTCGGGGGCCAACGTCCTGACTTTC. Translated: CAILDSSGANVLTF.

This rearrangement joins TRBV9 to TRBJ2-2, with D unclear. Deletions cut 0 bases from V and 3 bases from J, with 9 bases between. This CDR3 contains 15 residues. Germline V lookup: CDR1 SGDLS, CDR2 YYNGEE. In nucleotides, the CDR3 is TGTGCCAGCAGCGTAGGAGTTACTCACACCGGGGAGCTGTTTTTT. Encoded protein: CASSVGVTHTGELFF.

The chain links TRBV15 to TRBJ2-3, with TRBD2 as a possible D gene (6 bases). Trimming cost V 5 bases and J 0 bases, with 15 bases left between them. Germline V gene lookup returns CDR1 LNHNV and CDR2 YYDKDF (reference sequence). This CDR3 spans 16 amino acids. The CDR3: CATSEAEGPSTDTQYF. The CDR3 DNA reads TGTGCCACCAGCGAAGCGGAGGGCCCTAGCACAGATACGCAGTATTTT.

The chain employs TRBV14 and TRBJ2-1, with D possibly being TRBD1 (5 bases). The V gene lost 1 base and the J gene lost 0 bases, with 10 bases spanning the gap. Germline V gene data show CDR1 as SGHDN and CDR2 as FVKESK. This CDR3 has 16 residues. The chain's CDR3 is CASSQVAGNSYNEQFF. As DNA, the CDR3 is TGTGCCAGCAGCCAAGTCGCAGGGAACTCCTACAATGAGCAGTTCTTC. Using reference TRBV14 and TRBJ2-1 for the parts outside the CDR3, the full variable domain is EAGVTQFPSHSVIEKGQTVTLRCDPISGHDNLYWYRRVMGKEIKFLLHFVKESKQDESGMPNNRFLAERTGGTYSTLKVQPAELEDSGVYFCASSQVAGNSYNEQFFGPGTRLTVL.

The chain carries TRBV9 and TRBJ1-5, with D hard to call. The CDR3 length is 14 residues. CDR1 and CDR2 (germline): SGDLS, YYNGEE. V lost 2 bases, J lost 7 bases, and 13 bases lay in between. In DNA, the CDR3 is TGTGCCAGCAGCGTCGGTCAGACGGGACAGCCCCAGCATTTT. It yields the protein CASSVGQTGQPQHF.

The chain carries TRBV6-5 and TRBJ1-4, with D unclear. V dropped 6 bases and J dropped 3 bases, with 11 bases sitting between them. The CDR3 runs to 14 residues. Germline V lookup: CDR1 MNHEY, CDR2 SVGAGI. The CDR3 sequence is CASRAWEANEKLFF. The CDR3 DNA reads TGTGCCAGCAGGGCCTGGGAGGCTAATGAAAAACTGTTTTTT.

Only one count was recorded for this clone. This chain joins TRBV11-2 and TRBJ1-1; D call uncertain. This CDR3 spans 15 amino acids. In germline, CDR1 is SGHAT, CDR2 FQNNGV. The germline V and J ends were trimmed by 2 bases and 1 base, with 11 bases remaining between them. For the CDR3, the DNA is TGTGCCAGCAGCTTATCGGCGGGCCGGAACACTGAAGCTTTCTTT. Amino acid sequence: CASSLSAGRNTEAFF.

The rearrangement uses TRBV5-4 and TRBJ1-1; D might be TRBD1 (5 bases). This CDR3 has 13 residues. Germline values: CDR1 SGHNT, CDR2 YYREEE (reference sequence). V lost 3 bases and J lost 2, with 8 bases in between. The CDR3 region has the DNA TGTGCCAGCAGCTCCCAGGGCAACACTGAAGCTTTCTTT. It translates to CASSSQGNTEAFF. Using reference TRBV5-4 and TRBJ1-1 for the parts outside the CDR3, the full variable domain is ETGVTQSPTHLIKTRGQQVTLRCSSQSGHNTVSWYQQALGQGPQFIFQYYREEENGRGNFPPRFSGLQFPNYSSELNVNALELDDSALYLCASSSQGNTEAFFGQGTRLTVV.

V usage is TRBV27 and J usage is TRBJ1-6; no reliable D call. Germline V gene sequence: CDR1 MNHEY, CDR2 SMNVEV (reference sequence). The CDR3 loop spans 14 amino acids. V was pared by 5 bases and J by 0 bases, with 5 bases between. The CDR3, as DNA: TGTGCCAGCAGTGCCTACTCCTATAATTCACCCCTCCACTTT. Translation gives CASSAYSYNSPLHF.

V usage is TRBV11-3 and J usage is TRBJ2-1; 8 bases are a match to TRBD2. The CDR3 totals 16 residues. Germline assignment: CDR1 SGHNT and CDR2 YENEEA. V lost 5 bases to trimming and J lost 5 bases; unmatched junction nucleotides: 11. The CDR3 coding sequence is TGTGCCAGCAGCGTTGGGAGGGGACTAGGTGACAATGAGCAGTTCTTC. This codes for CASSVGRGLGDNEQFF.

In DNA, the CDR3 is TGTGCCAGCAGGGGGGGGACAGGGGGGACCCAGTACTTC. Residues: CASRGGTGGTQYF. The V and J genes are TRBV28 and TRBJ2-5; 11 bases match TRBD1. The V segment lost 6 bases and the J segment 7 bases; nucleotides outside the gene matches: 4. The CDR3 is 13 amino acids. The V gene's germline CDR1 is MDHEN and CDR2 SYDVKM.

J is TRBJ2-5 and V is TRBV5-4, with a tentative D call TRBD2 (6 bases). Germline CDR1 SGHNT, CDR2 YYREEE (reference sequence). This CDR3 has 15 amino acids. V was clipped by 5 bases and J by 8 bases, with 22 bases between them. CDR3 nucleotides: TGTGCCAGCAGTTATTTTGGGGGGACTCAGGAAACCCAGTACTTC. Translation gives CASSYFGGTQETQYF.

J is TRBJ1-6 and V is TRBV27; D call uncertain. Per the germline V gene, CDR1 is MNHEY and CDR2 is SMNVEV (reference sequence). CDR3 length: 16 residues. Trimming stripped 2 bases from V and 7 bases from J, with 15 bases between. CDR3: CASSLHSTSGNSPLHF. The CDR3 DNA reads TGTGCCAGCAGTTTACACTCAACCTCGGGGAATTCACCCCTCCACTTT.

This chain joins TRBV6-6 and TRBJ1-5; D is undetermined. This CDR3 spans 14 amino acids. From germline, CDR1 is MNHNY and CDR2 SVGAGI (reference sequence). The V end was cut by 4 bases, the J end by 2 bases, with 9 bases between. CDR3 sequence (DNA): TGTGCCAGCAGTTTCGCCGGGGGCAATCAGCCCCAGCATTTT. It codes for CASSFAGGNQPQHF.

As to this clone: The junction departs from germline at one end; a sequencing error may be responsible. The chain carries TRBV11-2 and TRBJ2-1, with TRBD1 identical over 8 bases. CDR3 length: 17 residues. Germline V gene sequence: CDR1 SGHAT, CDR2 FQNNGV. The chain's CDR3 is CASSWLLAGQVGFEEFF. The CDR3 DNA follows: TGTGCCAGCAGCTGGCTCCTTGCGGGACAGGTAGGGTTTGAGGAGTTCTTC.

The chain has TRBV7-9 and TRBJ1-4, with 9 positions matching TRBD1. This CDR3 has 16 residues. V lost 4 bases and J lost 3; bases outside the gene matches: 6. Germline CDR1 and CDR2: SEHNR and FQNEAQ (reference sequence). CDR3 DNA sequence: TGTGCCAGCAGCTCAGGACAGGGGAGGTCTAATGAAAAACTGTTTTTT. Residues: CASSSGQGRSNEKLFF.

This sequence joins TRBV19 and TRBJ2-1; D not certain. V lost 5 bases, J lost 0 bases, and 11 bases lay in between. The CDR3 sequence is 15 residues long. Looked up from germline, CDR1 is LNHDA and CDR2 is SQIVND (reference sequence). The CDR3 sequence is CASSVTPSSYNEQFF. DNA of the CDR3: TGTGCCAGTAGTGTGACACCGAGCTCCTACAATGAGCAGTTCTTC.

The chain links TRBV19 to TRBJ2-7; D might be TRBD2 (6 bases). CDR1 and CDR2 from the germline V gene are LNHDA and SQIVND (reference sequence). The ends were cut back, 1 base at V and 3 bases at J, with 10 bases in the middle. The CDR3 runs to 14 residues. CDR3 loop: CASSIALRGYEQYF. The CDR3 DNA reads TGTGCCAGTAGTATAGCTTTGCGGGGCTACGAGCAGTACTTC.

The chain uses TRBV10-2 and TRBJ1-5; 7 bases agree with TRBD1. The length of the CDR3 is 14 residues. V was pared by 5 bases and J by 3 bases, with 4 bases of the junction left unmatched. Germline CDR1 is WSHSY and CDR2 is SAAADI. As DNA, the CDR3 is TGCGCCAGCAGTCAAAGGGGGCCCAATCAGCCCCAGCATTTT. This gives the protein CASSQRGPNQPQHF.

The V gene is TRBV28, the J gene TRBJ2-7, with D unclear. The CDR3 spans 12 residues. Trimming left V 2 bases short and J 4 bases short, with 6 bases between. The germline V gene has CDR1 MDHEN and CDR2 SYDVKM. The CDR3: CASSLGRYEQYF. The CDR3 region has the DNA TGTGCCAGCAGTTTAGGCAGATACGAGCAGTACTTC.

The CDR3 nucleotides read TGTGCCACCAGCAGGAACGGACAGGGAAATCAGCCCCAGCATTTT. Translated, it gives CATSRNGQGNQPQHF. V and J are TRBV15 and TRBJ1-5; 8 bases agree with TRBD1. CDR3 length: 15 amino acids. The germline gives CDR1 LNHNV, CDR2 YYDKDF (reference sequence). Germline trimming cut 3 bases from V and 4 bases from J; bases unmatched to any gene: 5.

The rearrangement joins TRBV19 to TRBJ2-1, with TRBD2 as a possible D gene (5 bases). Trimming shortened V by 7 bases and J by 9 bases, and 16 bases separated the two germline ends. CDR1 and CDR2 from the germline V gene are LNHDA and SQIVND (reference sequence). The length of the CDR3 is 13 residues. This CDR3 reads CASTEGLRVEQFF. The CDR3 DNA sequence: TGTGCCAGTACCGAAGGACTTCGGGTTGAGCAGTTCTTC.

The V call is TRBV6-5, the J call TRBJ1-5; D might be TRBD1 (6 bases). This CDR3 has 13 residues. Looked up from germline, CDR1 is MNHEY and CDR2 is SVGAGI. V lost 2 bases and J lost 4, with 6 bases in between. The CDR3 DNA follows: TGTGCCAGCAGTTACCAGGGGAATCAGCCCCAGCATTTT. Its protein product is CASSYQGNQPQHF.